This TCR beta chain was sequenced for a study of shared clonotypes between healthy human individuals. The study, taken as a whole, reports: Sampling covered nothing but blood. Tissue TCR repertoires likely differ from those found in blood.

Points on this clone: Its antigen is unidentified.

Germline V CDR1 and CDR2: LGHNA, YSLEER. The V end lost 0 bases, the J end lost 6 bases, and 13 bases lay between the germline ends. This CDR3 region has 15 residues. Only in-frame clones appear in the TCRdb table, and some are missing; sequencing was by immunoSEQ multiplex PCR. The repertoire holds a few million clones, with around 90% as singletons. The chain couples TRBV4-3 to TRBJ2-3; D remains unclear. Material for sequencing was naive CD4+ T cells sorted from blood. Subset given: CD45RA+ positively selected. The sequence came from a man aged 18 to 29 in good health. CDR3 DNA sequence: TGCGCCAGCAGCCAAGATATCCGGGTGAGCGATACGCAGTATTTT. Amino acids: CASSQDIRVSDTQYF.